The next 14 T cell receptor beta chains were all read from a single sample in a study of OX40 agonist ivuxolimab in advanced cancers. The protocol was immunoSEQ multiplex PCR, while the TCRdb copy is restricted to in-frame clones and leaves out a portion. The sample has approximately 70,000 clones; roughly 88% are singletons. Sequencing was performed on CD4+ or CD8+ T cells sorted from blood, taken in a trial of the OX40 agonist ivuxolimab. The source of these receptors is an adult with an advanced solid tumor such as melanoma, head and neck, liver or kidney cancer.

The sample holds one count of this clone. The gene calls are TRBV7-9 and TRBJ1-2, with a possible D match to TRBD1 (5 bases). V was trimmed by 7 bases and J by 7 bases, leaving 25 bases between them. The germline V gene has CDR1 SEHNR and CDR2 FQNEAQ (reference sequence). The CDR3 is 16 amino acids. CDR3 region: CASTSVEVGRVPGYTF. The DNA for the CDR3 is TGTGCCAGCACCTCGGTAGAGGTGGGCAGGGTGCCTGGCTACACCTTC.

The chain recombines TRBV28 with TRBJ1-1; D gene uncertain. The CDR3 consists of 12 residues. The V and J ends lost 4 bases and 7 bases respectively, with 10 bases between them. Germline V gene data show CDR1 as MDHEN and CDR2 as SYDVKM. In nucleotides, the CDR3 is TGTGCCAGCAGTTGGGGAGGGCGTGAAGCTTTCTTT. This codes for CASSWGGREAFF.

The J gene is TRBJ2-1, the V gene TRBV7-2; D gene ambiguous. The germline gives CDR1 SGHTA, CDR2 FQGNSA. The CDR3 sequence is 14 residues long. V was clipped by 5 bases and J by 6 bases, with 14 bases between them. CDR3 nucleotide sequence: TGTGCCAGCAGCCCCGCGGTGTTGCGCAATGAGCAGTTCTTC. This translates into CASSPAVLRNEQFF.

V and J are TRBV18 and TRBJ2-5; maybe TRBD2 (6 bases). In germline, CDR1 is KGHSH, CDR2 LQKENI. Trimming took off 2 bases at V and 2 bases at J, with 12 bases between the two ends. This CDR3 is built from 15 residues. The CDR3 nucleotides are TGTGCCAGCTCACCAAGGGCTAGCGAACAAGAGACCCAGTACTTC. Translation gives CASSPRASEQETQYF.

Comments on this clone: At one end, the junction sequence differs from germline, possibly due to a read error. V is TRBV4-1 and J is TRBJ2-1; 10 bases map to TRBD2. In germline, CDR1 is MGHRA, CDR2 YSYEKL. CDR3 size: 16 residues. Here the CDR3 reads CVSSQERLAGVDEQFF. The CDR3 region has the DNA TGCGTCAGCAGCCAAGAAAGGCTAGCGGGAGTTGATGAGCAGTTCTTC.

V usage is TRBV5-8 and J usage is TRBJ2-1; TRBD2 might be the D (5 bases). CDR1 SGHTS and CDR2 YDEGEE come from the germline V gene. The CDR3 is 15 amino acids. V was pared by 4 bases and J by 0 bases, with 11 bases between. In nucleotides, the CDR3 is TGTGCCAGCAGCCACTATGGGAGCTCCTACAATGAGCAGTTCTTC. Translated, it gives CASSHYGSSYNEQFF. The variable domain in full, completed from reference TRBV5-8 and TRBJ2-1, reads EAGVTQSPTHLIKTRGQQATLRCSPISGHTSVYWYQQALGLGLQFLLWYDEGEERNRGNFPPRFSGRQFPNYSSELNVNALELEDSALYLCASSHYGSSYNEQFFGPGTRLTVL.

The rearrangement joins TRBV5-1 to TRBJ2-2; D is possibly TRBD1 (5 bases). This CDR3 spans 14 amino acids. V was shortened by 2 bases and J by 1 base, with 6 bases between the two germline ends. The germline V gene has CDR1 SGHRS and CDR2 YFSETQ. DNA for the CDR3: TGCGCCAGCAGCTTACAGGTGAACACCGGGGAGCTGTTTTTT. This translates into CASSLQVNTGELFF. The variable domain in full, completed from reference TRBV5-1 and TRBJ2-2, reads KAGVTQTPRYLIKTRGQQVTLSCSPISGHRSVSWYQQTPGQGLQFLFEYFSETQRNKGNFPGRFSGRQFSNSRSEMNVSTLELGDSALYLCASSLQVNTGELFFGEGSRLTVL.

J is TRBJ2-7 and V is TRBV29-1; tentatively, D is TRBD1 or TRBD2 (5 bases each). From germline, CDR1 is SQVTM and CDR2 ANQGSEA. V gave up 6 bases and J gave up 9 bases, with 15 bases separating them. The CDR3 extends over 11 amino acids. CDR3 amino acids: CSVARDGSQYF. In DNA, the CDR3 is TGCAGCGTGGCGAGGGACGGATCGCAGTACTTC.

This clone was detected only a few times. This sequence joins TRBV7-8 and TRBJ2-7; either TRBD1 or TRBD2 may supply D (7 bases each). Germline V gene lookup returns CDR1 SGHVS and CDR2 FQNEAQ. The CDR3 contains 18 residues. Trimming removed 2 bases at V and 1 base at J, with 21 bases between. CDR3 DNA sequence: TGTGCCAGCAGCTTAAGTGGGACAGACCTAGCGGAATCCTACGAGCAGTACTTC. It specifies CASSLSGTDLAESYEQYF.

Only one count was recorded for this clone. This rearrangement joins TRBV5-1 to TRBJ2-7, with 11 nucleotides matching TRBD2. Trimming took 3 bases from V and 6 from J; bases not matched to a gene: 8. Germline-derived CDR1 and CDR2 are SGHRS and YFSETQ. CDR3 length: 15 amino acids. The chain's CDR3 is CASSSLAGGPSEQYF. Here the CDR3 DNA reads TGCGCCAGCAGCTCCTTAGCGGGAGGGCCTAGCGAGCAGTACTTC.

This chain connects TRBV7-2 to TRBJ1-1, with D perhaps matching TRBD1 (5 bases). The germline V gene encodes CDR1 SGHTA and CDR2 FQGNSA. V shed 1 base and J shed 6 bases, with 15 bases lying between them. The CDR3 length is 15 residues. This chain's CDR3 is CASSLGGPGAAEAFF. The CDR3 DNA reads TGTGCCAGCAGCTTAGGTGGCCCCGGGGCCGCTGAAGCTTTCTTT.

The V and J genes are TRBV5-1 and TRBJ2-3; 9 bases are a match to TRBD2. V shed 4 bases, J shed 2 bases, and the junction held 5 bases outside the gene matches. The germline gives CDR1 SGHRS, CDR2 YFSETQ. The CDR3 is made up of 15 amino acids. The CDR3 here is CASSTASGTTDTQYF. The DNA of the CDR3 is TGCGCCAGCAGCACCGCTAGCGGGACCACAGATACGCAGTATTTT.

The CDR3 reads CASENWSSYEQYF. CDR3 nucleotides: TGTGCCAGCGAAAACTGGAGCTCCTACGAGCAGTACTTC. V is TRBV7-9 and J is TRBJ2-7, with no clear D. The germline CDR1 and CDR2 sequences are SEHNR and FQNEAQ (reference sequence). Trimming took off 8 bases at V and 0 bases at J, with 11 bases between the two ends. CDR3 length: 13 amino acids.

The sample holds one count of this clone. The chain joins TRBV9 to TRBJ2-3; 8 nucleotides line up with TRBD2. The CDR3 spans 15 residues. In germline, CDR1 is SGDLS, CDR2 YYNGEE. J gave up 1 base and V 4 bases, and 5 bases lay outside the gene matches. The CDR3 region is CASSSREGRTDTQYF. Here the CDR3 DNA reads TGTGCCAGCAGCTCCCGGGAGGGGCGCACAGATACGCAGTATTTT.